These 28 T cell receptor beta chains were all obtained from the same sample, sequenced in a study of CD8 T cells in Susac syndrome. The RNA input was about 0.45 to 1 ug, and it was reverse transcribed with random hexamers. TCRdb re-analysed the immunoSEQ multiplex PCR reads in MiXCR, keeping a single row per CDR3 protein. This sample has some 260,000 distinct CDR3 sequences; 70% to 90% occur once, and the top ten carry over 0.1%. Input material: CD8+ T cells from PBMCs. Every receptor here comes from a human donor with multiple sclerosis.

The chain links TRBV27 to TRBJ1-1; D is ambiguous. The CDR3 has 16 amino acids. Germline CDR1 is MNHEY and CDR2 is SMNVEV (reference sequence). The V gene lost 0 bases and the J gene lost 1 base, with 12 bases spanning the gap. The DNA of the CDR3 is TGTGCCAGCAGTTTATCGGCATATCGGAGGAACACTGAAGCTTTCTTT. Translating gives CASSLSAYRRNTEAFF.

The chain carries TRBV10-2 and TRBJ2-5, with TRBD2 identical over 10 bases. Germline V gene sequence: CDR1 WSHSY, CDR2 SAAADI. V gave up 5 bases and J gave up 5 bases; unmatched junction bases: 8. The CDR3 has 15 amino acids. Written as DNA, the CDR3 is TGCGCCAGCAGTTATCTAGCGGGAGTCTTTGAGACCCAGTACTTC. Amino acid sequence: CASSYLAGVFETQYF.

The rearrangement links TRBV20-1 to TRBJ2-7, with 8 bases fitting TRBD1. CDR3 length: 13 residues. CDR1 is DFQATT and CDR2 is SNEGSKA in the germline V gene (reference sequence). V trimming: 4 bases; J trimming: 1 base; junction bases outside the gene matches: 3. The CDR3 sequence is CSATGDRSYEQYF. CDR3 DNA sequence: TGCAGTGCTACCGGGGACAGGTCCTACGAGCAGTACTTC.

In this sample, this clonotype turned up a few times. The chain joins TRBV5-6 to TRBJ2-2, with 10 bases identical to TRBD2. This CDR3 is built from 16 residues. V lost 3 bases and J lost 1; bases outside the gene matches: 3. Germline lookup yields CDR1 SGHDT and CDR2 YYEEEE. This CDR3 is CASSSRTSGNTGELFF. In DNA, the CDR3 is TGTGCCAGCAGCTCAAGGACTAGCGGGAACACCGGGGAGCTGTTTTTT.

In this sample, this clonotype turned up a few times. The CDR3 here is CASSLGGRQETQYF. The CDR3 DNA is TGTGCCAGCAGCTTGGGGGGGCGGCAAGAGACCCAGTACTTC. The V gene is TRBV7-9, the J gene TRBJ2-5, with a possible D match to TRBD2 (7 bases). V was trimmed by 3 bases and J by 2 bases, leaving 10 bases between them. The germline gives CDR1 SEHNR, CDR2 FQNEAQ (reference sequence). This CDR3 has 14 amino acids.

This clonotype was observed once. The V and J genes are TRBV27 and TRBJ1-4; 8 nucleotides align to TRBD1. The CDR3 runs to 14 residues. Trimming removed 5 bases from V and 7 bases from J; junction bases left unmatched: 6. Germline V gene sequence: CDR1 MNHEY, CDR2 SMNVEV (reference sequence). This CDR3 reads CASSRRTGLEKLFF. Here the CDR3 DNA reads TGTGCCAGCAGTCGAAGGACAGGGCTTGAAAAACTGTTTTTT. The entire variable domain, with the rest obtained from reference TRBV27 and TRBJ1-4, is as follows: EAQVTQNPRYLITVTGKKLTVTCSQNMNHEYMSWYRQDPGLGLRQIYYSMNVEVTDKGDVPEGYKVSRKEKRNFPLILESPSPNQTSLYFCASSRRTGLEKLFFGSGTQLSVL.

The count of this clonotype is one. The chain has TRBV19 and TRBJ2-1; the D gene is possibly TRBD2 (5 bases). Germline V lookup: CDR1 LNHDA, CDR2 SQIVND (reference sequence). Trimming removed 8 bases from V and 5 bases from J, with 13 bases in between. The CDR3 loop spans 13 amino acids. The CDR3 DNA reads as TGTGCCAGTGGGTGGCTAGCCGACAATGAGCAGTTCTTC. Protein product: CASGWLADNEQFF.

The chain couples TRBV12-3 or TRBV12-4 to TRBJ1-2; D is uncertain. The ends were cut back, 2 bases at V and 0 bases at J, with 10 bases in the middle. CDR3 size: 15 residues. The CDR3 reads CASSLILIPNYGYTF. The CDR3 DNA reads as TGTGCCAGCAGTTTAATACTGATTCCTAACTATGGCTACACCTTC.

A single count supports this clonotype. This chain joins TRBV20-1 and TRBJ2-5; a weak D match, TRBD1 (6 bases). Germline V gives CDR1 DFQATT, CDR2 SNEGSKA (reference sequence). This CDR3 spans 12 amino acids. Trimming stripped 5 bases from V and 4 bases from J, with 11 bases between. CDR3 residues: CSALWGRETQYF. CDR3 nucleotide sequence: TGCAGTGCTCTCTGGGGGCGAGAGACCCAGTACTTC.

This chain joins TRBV7-3 and TRBJ2-3; tentative D call: TRBD1 (6 bases). This CDR3 contains 16 residues. V was pared by 1 base and J by 4 bases, with 15 bases between. CDR1 is SGHTA, CDR2 FQGTGA, per germline. The CDR3 here is CASSLIRTALPDTQYF. The CDR3 region has the DNA TGTGCCAGCAGCTTAATTCGGACAGCCCTCCCAGATACGCAGTATTTT.

The rearrangement links TRBV9 to TRBJ1-5, with TRBD1 identical over 7 bases. The J segment lost 4 bases and the V segment lost 8 bases, leaving 18 bases of the junction unmatched. The CDR3 loop spans 17 amino acids. Germline lookup yields CDR1 SGDLS and CDR2 YYNGEE. DNA for the CDR3: TGTGCCAGAGTTACTATGGACAGGCACATCCAGAATCAGCCCCAGCATTTT. It is translated as CARVTMDRHIQNQPQHF. The full variable domain, in which reference TRBV9 and TRBJ1-5 provide the parts outside the CDR3, is DSGVTQTPKHLITATGQRVTLRCSPRSGDLSVYWYQQSLDQGLQFLIQYYNGEERAKGNILERFSAQQFPDLHSELNLSSLELGDSALYFCARVTMDRHIQNQPQHFGDGTRLSIL.

V is TRBV7-9 and J is TRBJ2-5, with 10 nucleotides matching TRBD1. CDR3 length: 16 residues. From germline, CDR1 is SEHNR and CDR2 FQNEAQ (reference sequence). V was clipped by 5 bases and J by 5 bases; unmatched bases: 11. CDR3 loop: CASSATRDRGGETQYF. CDR3 coding DNA: TGTGCCAGCAGCGCAACCCGGGACAGGGGAGGGGAGACCCAGTACTTC.

The CDR3 nucleotides read TGTGCCAGCAATACCGGGACAGCCTACGAGCAGTACTTC. Its translation is CASNTGTAYEQYF. The rearrangement joins TRBV6-1 to TRBJ2-7; 7 bases are a match to TRBD1. The CDR3 covers 13 residues. Germline lookup yields CDR1 MNHNS and CDR2 SASEGT. J was trimmed by 2 bases and V by 7 bases; bases with no gene match: 5.

The gene calls are TRBV19 and TRBJ1-1; D unclear. Trimming pared 3 bases from V and 10 bases from J, leaving 24 bases between. CDR1 LNHDA and CDR2 SQIVND come from the germline V gene (reference sequence). The CDR3 is 16 residues long. DNA of the CDR3: TGTGCCAGTAGTATGGGCCCGATCATTGGGGATCCGGGAGCTTTCTTT. It codes for CASSMGPIIGDPGAFF.

This chain uses TRBV7-9 with TRBJ1-3; 8 positions agree with TRBD1. The junction had 15 bases not matched to a gene; V was cut back by 5 bases and J by 3 bases. The CDR3 length is 18 residues. Germline assignment: CDR1 SEHNR and CDR2 FQNEAQ (reference sequence). The CDR3 region is CASSTSPTPGGHGNTIYF. In DNA, the CDR3 is TGTGCCAGCAGCACCAGCCCCACCCCAGGGGGCCATGGAAACACCATATATTTT.

CDR3 amino acids: CASRATRDGTEAFF. For the CDR3, the DNA is TGTGCCAGCAGGGCGACGAGGGATGGCACTGAAGCTTTCTTT. The chain has TRBV7-2 and TRBJ1-1; D not resolved. Germline CDR1 reads SGHTA; CDR2 reads FQGNSA. The CDR3 has 14 residues. V lost 6 bases and J 4 bases, leaving 15 bases between the germline ends.

This clonotype was recorded only once. V is TRBV9 and J is TRBJ2-5; D unclear. In germline, CDR1 is SGDLS, CDR2 YYNGEE. The CDR3 runs 14 residues. V was shortened by 4 bases and J by 1 base, with 11 bases between the two germline ends. CDR3 nucleotide sequence: TGTGCCAGCAGCAAAGAGGTCAGCCAAGAGACCCAGTACTTC. It is translated as CASSKEVSQETQYF.

This CDR3 reads CASSGYNEQFF. CDR3 coding DNA: TGTGCCAGCAGTGGATACAATGAGCAGTTCTTC. The rearrangement joins TRBV25-1 to TRBJ2-1; unclear D gene. Trimming pared 4 bases from V and 4 bases from J, leaving 2 bases between. This CDR3 is built from 11 residues. Germline V gives CDR1 MGHDK, CDR2 SYGVNS.

This chain connects TRBV30 to TRBJ2-7, with D hard to call. V was pared by 2 bases and J by 2 bases, with 10 bases between. There are 13 residues in the CDR3. CDR1 is GTSNPN and CDR2 is SVGIG in the germline V gene (reference sequence). The CDR3 spells CAWSPDAAYEQYF. CDR3 DNA sequence: TGTGCCTGGAGTCCGGACGCGGCCTACGAGCAGTACTTC.

The V and J genes are TRBV23-1 and TRBJ2-4; 7 nucleotides agree with TRBD2. TRBV23-1 is classed as an ORF, of uncertain function. V shed 7 bases, J shed 2 bases, and the junction held 11 bases outside the gene matches. The CDR3 extends over 16 amino acids. The CDR3 DNA follows: TGCGCCAGCACGTACGGGGGGAGCAAAACCAAAAACATTCAGTACTTC. Protein product: CASTYGGSKTKNIQYF.

This clonotype was seen only once. The V and J genes are TRBV7-3 and TRBJ2-2, with TRBD1 as a possible D gene (5 bases). Trimming removed 5 bases at V and 5 bases at J, with 9 bases between. Germline-derived CDR1 and CDR2 are SGHTA and FQGTGA. The CDR3 spans 13 residues. CDR3: CASSGPGTGELFF. The DNA of the CDR3 is TGTGCCAGCAGCGGCCCAGGGACCGGGGAGCTGTTTTTT.

V usage is TRBV20-1 and J usage is TRBJ2-7; TRBD2 aligns across 11 bases. The CDR3 runs to 16 residues. V was pared by 3 bases and J by 2 bases, with 9 bases of the junction left unmatched. The germline gives CDR1 DFQATT, CDR2 SNEGSKA (reference sequence). The CDR3 DNA is TGCAGTGCTAGGGGACTAGCGGAATCGCGCCCCTACGAGCAGTACTTC. Translating it yields CSARGLAESRPYEQYF.

Concerning this clonotype itself: At one boundary the junction diverges from the germline segment, which might be a read error. Written as DNA, the CDR3 is TGTGCCAGCAGTTACTCGCTAGTATTTGCTGAGCAGTCCTTC. This encodes CASSYSLVFAEQSF. The chain couples TRBV6-5 to TRBJ2-1; D gene unclear. Per the germline V gene, CDR1 is MNHEY and CDR2 is SVGAGI. This CDR3 has 14 amino acids.

In this sample, this clonotype turned up a few times. The chain has TRBV7-9 and TRBJ2-1, with 12 bases fitting TRBD1. The CDR3 is 14 residues long. The J segment lost 10 bases and the V segment lost 6 bases, leaving 7 bases of the junction unmatched. Per the germline V gene, CDR1 is SEHNR and CDR2 is FQNEAQ (reference sequence). In DNA form, the CDR3 reads TGTGCCAGCAGATCCGGGACAGGGGGCGGGGAGCAGTTCTTC. The encoded protein is CASRSGTGGGEQFF. Supplemented by reference TRBV7-9 and TRBJ2-1, the full variable domain reads DTGVSQNPRHKITKRGQNVTFRCDPISEHNRLYWYRQTLGQGPEFLTYFQNEAQLEKSRLLSDRFSAERPKGSFSTLEIQRTEQGDSAMYLCASRSGTGGGEQFFGPGTRLTVL.

The rearrangement joins TRBV7-3 to TRBJ1-1; D possibly corresponds to TRBD1 (5 bases). The length of the CDR3 is 15 residues. The ends were cut back, 0 bases at V and 0 bases at J, with 8 bases in the middle. Germline lookup yields CDR1 SGHTA and CDR2 FQGTGA. CDR3 region: CASSLTGHVNTEAFF. The DNA for the CDR3 is TGTGCCAGCAGCTTAACGGGGCACGTGAACACTGAAGCTTTCTTT. Supplemented by reference TRBV7-3 and TRBJ1-1, the full variable domain reads GAGVSQTPSNKVTEKGKYVELRCDPISGHTALYWYRQSLGQGPEFLIYFQGTGAADDSGLPNDRFFAVRPEGSVSTLKIQRTERGDSAVYLCASSLTGHVNTEAFFGQGTRLTVV.

V and J are TRBV27 and TRBJ1-6, with D possibly TRBD1 on 5 matching bases. The CDR3 is 16 amino acids. Trimming cost V 2 bases and J 3 bases, with 11 bases left between them. Germline CDR1 is MNHEY and CDR2 is SMNVEV (reference sequence). The CDR3 coding sequence is TGTGCCAGCAGTTTAATACAGAGGGGCTATAATTCACCCCTCCACTTT. It yields the protein CASSLIQRGYNSPLHF.

The chain couples TRBV12-3 or TRBV12-4 to TRBJ2-3, with 9 bases that match TRBD2. The CDR3 is 15 amino acids. J lost 6 bases, V lost 2 bases, and 6 bases had no gene match. CDR3: CASSLRLAGYDTQYF. The DNA of the CDR3 is TGTGCCAGCAGTTTACGGCTAGCGGGATACGATACGCAGTATTTT.

The chain uses TRBV5-4 and TRBJ2-3, with 10 bases that match TRBD2. Germline V gene lookup returns CDR1 SGHNT and CDR2 YYREEE (reference sequence). Germline trimming cut 1 base from V and 6 bases from J; bases unmatched to any gene: 11. The CDR3 runs 17 residues. CDR3 sequence: CASSLISGRPHGDTQYF. The CDR3 region has the DNA TGTGCCAGCAGCTTGATTAGCGGGAGGCCCCATGGGGATACGCAGTATTTT.